This T cell receptor beta chain is from a study of low-dose radiotherapy and immunotherapy resistance in tumors. Study-wide context: Daily intake of oral aspirin 300 mg by patients lasted four cycles and began on cycle 1 day 1.

The CDR3 is made up of 13 amino acids. The germline CDR1 and CDR2 sequences are GTSNPN and SVGIG (reference sequence). Trimming took 6 bases from V and 5 from J; bases not matched to a gene: 7. Time point reported: after trial treatment. Treatment reported: LDRT plus nivolumab, ipilimumab, low-dose cyclophosphamide and aspirin (RACIN trial). First-strand cDNA used TRAV- and TRBV-specific primers, covering alpha and beta chains. The PCR that amplified TCRs ran for approximately 20 cycles, relying on a constant-region primer and a V-primer adapter. One entry per CDR3 protein results from TCRdb running MiXCR on the reads. The profile shows around 80,000 distinct CDR3 sequences, 17% of them singletons.

The genes are TRBV30 and TRBJ1-1; 9 bases are shared with TRBD1. The sequence derives from a male donor with prostate cancer. The sequencing here drew on PBMCs, taken after low-dose radiotherapy plus immunotherapy. The CDR3, as DNA: TGTGCCTGTAGCCGAGACAGGGGGACTGAAGCTTTCTTT. Translating gives CACSRDRGTEAFF.